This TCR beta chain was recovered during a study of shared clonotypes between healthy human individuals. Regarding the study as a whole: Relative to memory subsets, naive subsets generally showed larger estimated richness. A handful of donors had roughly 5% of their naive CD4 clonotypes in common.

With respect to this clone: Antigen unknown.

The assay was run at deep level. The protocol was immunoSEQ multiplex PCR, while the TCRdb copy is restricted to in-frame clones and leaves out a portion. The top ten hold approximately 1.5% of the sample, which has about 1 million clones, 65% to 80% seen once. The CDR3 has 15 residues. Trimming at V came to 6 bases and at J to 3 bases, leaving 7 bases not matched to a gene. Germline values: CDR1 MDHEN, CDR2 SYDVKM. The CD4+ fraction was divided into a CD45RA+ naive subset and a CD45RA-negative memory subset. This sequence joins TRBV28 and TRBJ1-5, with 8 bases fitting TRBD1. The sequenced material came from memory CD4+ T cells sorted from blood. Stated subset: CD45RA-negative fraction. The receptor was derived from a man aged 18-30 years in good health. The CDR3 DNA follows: TGTGCCAGCAGATGGACAGGGAGAGACAATCAGCCCCAGCATTTT. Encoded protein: CASRWTGRDNQPQHF.